This is a list of T cell receptor beta chains from one sample in a study of CD8 T cells in ankylosing spondylitis. Via MiXCR, TCRdb re-called the 5' RACE reads, giving one row per CDR3 protein. Altogether around 130,000 distinct CDR3 sequences are present, 7% being singletons, with the ten largest covering 12%. Input material: blood, either unsorted or a sorted T cell fraction (not recorded which). These receptors all come from a male donor with ankylosing spondylitis or in good health (not recorded which). Each CDR3 is given with its conserved first and last residue. A D gene is named only where the DNA matches it firmly. Not all rows give a size; the values are once, few, many and, for expanded clones, a class.

clone size	V gene	J gene	D gene	CDR3 protein	CDR3 DNA
many	TRBV15	TRBJ2-7	.	CAPKRRKPLLVEQYF	TGTGCCCCCAAGCGGAGGAAACCTCTATTAGTGGAGCAGTACTTC
many	TRBV30	TRBJ1-4	.	CAWSLDTTNEKLFF	TGTGCCTGGAGTTTGGATACAACTAATGAAAAACTGTTTTTT
many	TRBV6-2/TRBV6-3	TRBJ2-2	.	CAGRTANTGELFF	TGTGCCGGACGGACAGCCAACACCGGGGAGCTGTTTTTT
.	TRBV5-1	TRBJ2-1	TRBD2	CASSPSGGGYNEQFF	TGCGCCAGCAGCCCCAGCGGGGGGGGATACAATGAGCAGTTCTTC
many	TRBV20-1	TRBJ1-1	TRBD1	CSAVDRDTEAFF	TGCAGTGCTGTTGACAGGGACACTGAAGCTTTCTTT
many	TRBV20-1	TRBJ2-3	.	CSASLGSSTDTQYF	TGCAGTGCTAGTCTAGGATCCAGCACAGATACGCAGTATTTT
many	TRBV12-3/TRBV12-4	TRBJ1-4	.	CASSNQRHEKLFF	TGTGCCAGCAGCAATCAACGACATGAAAAACTGTTTTTT
many	TRBV9	TRBJ1-1	.	CASSVEPVMNTEAFF	TGTGCCAGCAGCGTAGAGCCAGTCATGAACACTGAAGCTTTCTTT
many	TRBV7-2	TRBJ2-1	TRBD2	CASSFSGTPFWVF	TGTGCCAGCAGCTTTAGCGGGACGCCTTTTTGGGTCTTC
few	TRBV7-2	TRBJ1-4	.	CASSSSTNEKLFF	TGTGCCAGCAGCAGCAGTACTAATGAAAAACTGTTTTTT
many	TRBV7-2	TRBJ2-5	TRBD2	CASSFNQAGGETQYF	TGTGCCAGCAGCTTTAATCAAGCGGGAGGGGAGACCCAGTACTTC
.	TRBV12-3/TRBV12-4	TRBJ2-5	TRBD2	CASSFAGAPETQYF	TGTGCCAGCAGTTTCGCGGGAGCGCCGGAGACCCAGTACTTC
many	TRBV5-1	TRBJ2-6	TRBD1	CASSPGGTGANVLTF	TGCGCCAGCAGCCCAGGGGGTACTGGGGCCAACGTCCTGACTTTC
many	TRBV7-9	TRBJ1-4	TRBD1	CASGTENEKLFF	TGTGCCAGCGGGACAGAAAATGAAAAACTGTTTTTT
.	TRBV18	TRBJ2-4	TRBD1	CASSPRDRGGKNIQYF	TGTGCCAGCTCACCGCGGGACAGGGGAGGAAAAAACATTCAGTACTTC
few	TRBV20-1	TRBJ2-3	TRBD2	CSATAARASGRAPPDTQYF	TGCAGCGCCACGGCAGCAAGGGCTAGCGGGAGGGCCCCGCCAGATACGCAGTATTTT
medium-sized	TRBV18	TRBJ2-1	.	CASSPEGVPGADNEQFF	TGTGCCAGCTCACCAGAGGGGGTTCCAGGGGCTGACAATGAGCAGTTCTTC
many	TRBV5-5	TRBJ1-5	.	CASSPAQRGNQPQHF	TGTGCCAGCAGCCCCGCCCAGAGAGGCAATCAGCCCCAGCATTTT
many	TRBV5-6	TRBJ2-3	TRBD2	CASSSEGGRTDTQYF	TGTGCCAGCAGCTCCGAAGGCGGGAGGACAGATACGCAGTATTTT
many	TRBV20-1	TRBJ1-1	.	CSARGGLNTEAFF	TGCAGTGCTAGGGGGGGCCTGAACACTGAAGCTTTCTTT
many	TRBV7-9	TRBJ1-2	TRBD1	CASSFGTGANYGYTF	TGTGCCAGCAGCTTTGGGACAGGAGCTAACTATGGCTACACCTTC
many	TRBV5-1	TRBJ2-2	.	CASSPLGVSNTGELFF	TGCGCCAGCAGCCCGCTGGGGGTCTCGAACACCGGGGAGCTGTTTTTT
many	TRBV27	TRBJ2-3	.	CASSLGGPTSTDTQYF	TGTGCCAGCAGTTTAGGGGGCCCCACCAGCACAGATACGCAGTATTTT
many	TRBV20-1	TRBJ2-5	.	CSARDGLGRQETQYF	TGCAGTGCTAGAGATGGGCTAGGGAGGCAAGAGACCCAGTACTTC
.	TRBV5-1	TRBJ1-1	.	CASSLAGLVDTEAFF	TGCGCCAGCAGCTTGGCCGGGTTGGTGGACACTGAAGCTTTCTTT
many	TRBV7-9	TRBJ1-5	.	CASSLGGAENNQPQHF	TGTGCCAGCAGCTTAGGCGGGGCAGAAAACAATCAGCCCCAGCATTTT
many	TRBV5-1	TRBJ2-5	.	CASRGGDLETQYF	TGCGCCAGCAGAGGGGGAGATTTGGAGACCCAGTACTTC
many	TRBV6-2/TRBV6-3	TRBJ1-5	.	CATLARGNQPQHF	TGTGCCACCCTAGCCAGAGGCAATCAGCCCCAGCATTTT
.	TRBV10-3	TRBJ1-2	.	CAITQTENYGYTF	TGTGCCATCACCCAGACAGAGAACTATGGCTACACCTTC
many	TRBV11-2	TRBJ2-3	.	CASSHPPLADTQYF	TGTGCCAGCAGCCACCCCCCACTAGCAGATACGCAGTATTTT
many	TRBV5-1	TRBJ2-3	.	CASSLLVEASTDTQYF	TGCGCCAGCAGCTTACTAGTAGAAGCTAGCACAGATACGCAGTATTTT
.	TRBV6-2/TRBV6-3	TRBJ2-1	TRBD2	CASSYASGTYNEQFF	TGTGCCAGCAGTTATGCTAGCGGGACTTACAATGAGCAGTTCTTC
many	TRBV20-1	TRBJ2-5	TRBD1	CSAPPRTGLGETQYF	TGCAGTGCGCCGCCTAGGACAGGGTTAGGGGAGACCCAGTACTTC
many	TRBV7-6	TRBJ2-1	TRBD2	CASSLGGVAGGLPYNEQFF	TGTGCCAGCAGCTTAGGCGGGGTAGCGGGGGGGCTCCCCTACAATGAGCAGTTCTTC
many	TRBV3-1	TRBJ1-2	TRBD1	CASSHPGQGNYGYTF	TGTGCCAGCAGCCATCCCGGACAGGGCAACTATGGCTACACCTTC
many	TRBV5-1	TRBJ2-3	.	CASSPIPSTDTQYF	TGCGCCAGCAGCCCCATCCCCAGCACAGATACGCAGTATTTT
many	TRBV27	TRBJ1-2	.	CASSLSGSYGYTF	TGTGCCAGCAGTTTATCAGGGTCCTATGGCTACACCTTC
many	TRBV20-1	TRBJ1-1	.	CSASAGGDGTEAFF	TGCAGTGCTTCCGCGGGGGGGGACGGCACTGAAGCTTTCTTT
once	TRBV19	TRBJ1-4	.	CASSFDRSATNEKLFF	TGTGCCAGTAGTTTCGACAGGTCTGCAACTAATGAAAAACTGTTTTTT
many	TRBV20-1	TRBJ2-7	TRBD2	CSALAGGGYEQYF	TGCAGTGCACTCGCGGGAGGGGGCTACGAGCAGTACTTC
many	TRBV7-2	TRBJ2-2	TRBD2	CASRQGLAGPRGELFF	TGTGCCAGCAGGCAAGGCCTAGCGGGGCCGAGGGGGGAGCTGTTTTTT
many	TRBV15	TRBJ2-7	.	CATSRDRTVTYEQYF	TGTGCCACCAGCAGAGATCGGACGGTGACCTACGAGCAGTACTTC
few	TRBV7-3	TRBJ1-1	.	CASSLTPLSQDNTEAFF	TGTGCCAGCAGCTTAACACCGTTGAGTCAGGACAACACTGAAGCTTTCTTT
many	TRBV20-1	TRBJ1-1	.	CSVWGRESMNTEAFF	TGCAGTGTGTGGGGGCGGGAGTCCATGAACACTGAAGCTTTCTTT
many	TRBV5-4	TRBJ1-1	.	CASSLGRTNTEAFF	TGTGCCAGCAGCTTAGGACGGACCAACACTGAAGCTTTCTTT
many	TRBV6-5	TRBJ1-6	TRBD1	CASREKGQGSSYNSPLHF	TGTGCCAGCAGAGAAAAAGGACAGGGCAGCTCCTATAATTCACCCCTCCACTTT
many	TRBV20-1	TRBJ2-3	.	CSANYGGRTDTQYF	TGCAGTGCCAATTACGGGGGGCGCACAGATACGCAGTATTTT
.	TRBV14	TRBJ2-5	TRBD2	CASSQYGTSTQETQYF	TGTGCCAGCAGCCAATACGGGACTAGCACCCAAGAGACCCAGTACTTC
many	TRBV5-1	TRBJ2-2	TRBD2	CASSSLAGRNTGELFF	TGCGCCAGCAGTTCTCTAGCGGGGAGGAACACCGGGGAGCTGTTTTTT
many	TRBV20-1	TRBJ2-1	.	CSAGVGANEQFF	TGCAGTGCTGGGGTGGGGGCCAATGAGCAGTTCTTC
many	TRBV12-3/TRBV12-4	TRBJ1-6	.	CASSYQRTVDSLHF	TGTGCCAGCAGCTACCAAAGGACCGTGGATTCCCTCCACTTT
many	TRBV5-1	TRBJ2-5	.	CASSLERQETQYF	TGCGCCAGCAGCTTGGAACGTCAAGAGACCCAGTACTTC